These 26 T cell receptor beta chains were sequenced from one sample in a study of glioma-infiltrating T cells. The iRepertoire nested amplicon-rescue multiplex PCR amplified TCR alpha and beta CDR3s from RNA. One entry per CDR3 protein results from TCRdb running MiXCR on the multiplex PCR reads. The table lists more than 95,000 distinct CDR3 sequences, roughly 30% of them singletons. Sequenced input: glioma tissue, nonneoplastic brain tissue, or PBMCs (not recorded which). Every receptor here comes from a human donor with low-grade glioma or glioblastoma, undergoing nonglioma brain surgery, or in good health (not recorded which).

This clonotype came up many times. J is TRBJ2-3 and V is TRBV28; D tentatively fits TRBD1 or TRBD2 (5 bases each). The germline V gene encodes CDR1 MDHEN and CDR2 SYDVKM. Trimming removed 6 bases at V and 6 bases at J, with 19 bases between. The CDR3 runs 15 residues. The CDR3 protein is CASSQTGDWGDTQYF. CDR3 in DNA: TGTGCCAGCAGCCAAACAGGCGACTGGGGGGATACGCAGTATTTT.

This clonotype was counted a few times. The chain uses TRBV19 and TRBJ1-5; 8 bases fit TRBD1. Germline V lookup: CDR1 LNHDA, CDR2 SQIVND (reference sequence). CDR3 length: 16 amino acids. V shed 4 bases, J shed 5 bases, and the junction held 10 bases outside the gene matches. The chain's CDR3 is CASSTSSGGLDQPQHF. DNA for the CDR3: TGTGCCAGTAGTACATCTTCAGGGGGCCTAGATCAGCCCCAGCATTTT.

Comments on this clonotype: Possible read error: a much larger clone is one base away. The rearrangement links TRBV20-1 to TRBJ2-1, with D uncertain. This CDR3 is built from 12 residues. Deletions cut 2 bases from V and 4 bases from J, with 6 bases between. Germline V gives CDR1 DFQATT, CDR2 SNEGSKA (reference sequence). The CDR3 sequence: CSARIEYNEQFF. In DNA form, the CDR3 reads TGCAGTGCTAGAATAGAATACAATGAGCAGTTCTTC.

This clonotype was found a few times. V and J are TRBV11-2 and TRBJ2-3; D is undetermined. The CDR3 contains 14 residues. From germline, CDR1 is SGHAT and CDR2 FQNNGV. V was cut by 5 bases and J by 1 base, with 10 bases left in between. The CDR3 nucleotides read TGTGCCAGCAGCCAAAGCGTAGGCACAGATACGCAGTATTTT. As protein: CASSQSVGTDTQYF. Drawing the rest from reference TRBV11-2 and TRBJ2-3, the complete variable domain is EAGVAQSPRYKIIEKRQSVAFWCNPISGHATLYWYQQILGQGPKLLIQFQNNGVVDDSQLPKDRFSAERLKGVDSTLKIQPAKLEDSAVYLCASSQSVGTDTQYFGPGTRLTVL.

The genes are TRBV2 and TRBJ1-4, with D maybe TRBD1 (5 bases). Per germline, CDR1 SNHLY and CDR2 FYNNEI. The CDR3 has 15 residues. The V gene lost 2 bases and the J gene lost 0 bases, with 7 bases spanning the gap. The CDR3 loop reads CASSETGATNEKLFF. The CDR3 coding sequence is TGTGCCAGCAGTGAAACAGGTGCAACTAATGAAAAACTGTTTTTT.

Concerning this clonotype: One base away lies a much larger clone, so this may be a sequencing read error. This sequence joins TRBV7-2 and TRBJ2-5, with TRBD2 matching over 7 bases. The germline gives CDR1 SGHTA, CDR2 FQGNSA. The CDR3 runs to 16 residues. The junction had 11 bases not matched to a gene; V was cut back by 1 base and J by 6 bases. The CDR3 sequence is CASSLVRTRLAKTQYF. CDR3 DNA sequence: TGTGCCAGCAGCTTAGTCCGGACTAGGCTTGCCAAGACCCAGTACTTC.

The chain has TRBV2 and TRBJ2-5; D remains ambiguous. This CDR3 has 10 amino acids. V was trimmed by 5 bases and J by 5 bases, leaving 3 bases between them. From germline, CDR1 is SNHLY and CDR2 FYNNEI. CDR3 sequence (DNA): TGTGCCAGCAGTTGGGAGACCCAGTACTTC. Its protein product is CASSWETQYF.

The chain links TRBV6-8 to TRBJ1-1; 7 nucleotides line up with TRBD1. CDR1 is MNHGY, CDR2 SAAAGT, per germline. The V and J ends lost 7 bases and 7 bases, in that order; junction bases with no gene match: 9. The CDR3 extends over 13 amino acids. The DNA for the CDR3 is TGTGCCAGCAACCAGGGGGGTGACGGTGAAGCTTTCTTT. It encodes CASNQGGDGEAFF.

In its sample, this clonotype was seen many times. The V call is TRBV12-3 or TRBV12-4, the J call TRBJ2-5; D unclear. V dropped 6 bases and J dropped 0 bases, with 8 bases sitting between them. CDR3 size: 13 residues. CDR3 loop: CASSSVYQETQYF. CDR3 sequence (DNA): TGTGCCAGCAGCTCGGTGTACCAAGAGACCCAGTACTTC.

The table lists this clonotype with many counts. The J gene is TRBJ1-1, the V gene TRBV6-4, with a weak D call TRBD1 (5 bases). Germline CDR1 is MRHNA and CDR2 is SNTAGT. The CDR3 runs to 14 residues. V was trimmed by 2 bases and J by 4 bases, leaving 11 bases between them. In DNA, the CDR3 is TGTGCCAGCAGTGACACGGACAAGTCCACTGAAGCTTTCTTT. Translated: CASSDTDKSTEAFF.

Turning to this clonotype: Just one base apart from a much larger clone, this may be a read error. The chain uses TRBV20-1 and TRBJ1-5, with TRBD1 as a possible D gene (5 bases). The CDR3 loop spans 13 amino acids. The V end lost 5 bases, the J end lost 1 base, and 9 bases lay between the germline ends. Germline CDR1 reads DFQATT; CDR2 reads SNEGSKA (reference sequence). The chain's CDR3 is CSAHHRSNQPQHF. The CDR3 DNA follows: TGCAGTGCTCACCACAGGAGCAATCAGCCCCAGCATTTT.

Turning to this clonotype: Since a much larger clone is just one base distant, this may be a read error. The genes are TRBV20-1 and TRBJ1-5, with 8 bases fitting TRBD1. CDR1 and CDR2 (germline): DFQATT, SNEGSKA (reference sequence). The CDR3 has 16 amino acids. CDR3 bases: TGCAGTGCTAGAGATGGGCAGGGGGCAGCAAATCAGCGCCAGCATTTT. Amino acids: CSARDGQGAANQRQHF.

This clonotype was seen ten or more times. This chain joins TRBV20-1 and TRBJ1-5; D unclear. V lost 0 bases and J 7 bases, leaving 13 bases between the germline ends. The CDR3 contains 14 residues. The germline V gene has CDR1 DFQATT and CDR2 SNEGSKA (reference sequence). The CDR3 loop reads CSARDLKRAQPQHF. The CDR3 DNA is TGCAGTGCTAGAGATCTAAAGCGCGCGCAGCCCCAGCATTTT.

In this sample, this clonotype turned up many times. CDR3 bases: TGTGCCAGCTATTCGACAGGGTCCTACGAGCAGTACTTC. The encoded protein is CASYSTGSYEQYF. The V and J genes are TRBV6-1 and TRBJ2-7; 7 nucleotides line up with TRBD1. The CDR3 is made up of 13 amino acids. J was trimmed by 1 base and V by 8 bases; bases with no gene match: 5. Germline values: CDR1 MNHNS, CDR2 SASEGT.

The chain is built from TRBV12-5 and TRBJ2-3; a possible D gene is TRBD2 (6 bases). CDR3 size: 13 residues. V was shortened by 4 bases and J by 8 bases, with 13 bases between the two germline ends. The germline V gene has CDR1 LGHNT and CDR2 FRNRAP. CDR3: CASGSPPRGTQYF. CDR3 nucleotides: TGTGCTAGTGGTTCCCCCCCGCGGGGTACGCAGTATTTT.

The CDR3 DNA sequence: TGTGCCAGCGGAATCTCTGGAAACACCATATATTTT. Amino acid sequence: CASGISGNTIYF. The chain uses TRBV7-9 and TRBJ1-3, with D unresolved. The CDR3 loop spans 12 amino acids. The germline CDR1 and CDR2 sequences are SEHNR and FQNEAQ (reference sequence). Trimming stripped 8 bases from V and 0 bases from J, with 5 bases between. Using reference TRBV7-9 and TRBJ1-3 for the parts outside the CDR3, the full variable domain is DTGVSQNPRHKITKRGQNVTFRCDPISEHNRLYWYRQTLGQGPEFLTYFQNEAQLEKSRLLSDRFSAERPKGSFSTLEIQRTEQGDSAMYLCASGISGNTIYFGEGSWLTVV.

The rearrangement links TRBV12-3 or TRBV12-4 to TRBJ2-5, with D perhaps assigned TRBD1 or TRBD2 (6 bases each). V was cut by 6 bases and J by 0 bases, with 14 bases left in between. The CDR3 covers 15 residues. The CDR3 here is CASSRHGGHQETQYF. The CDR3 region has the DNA TGTGCCAGCAGCCGCCACGGGGGCCACCAAGAGACCCAGTACTTC.

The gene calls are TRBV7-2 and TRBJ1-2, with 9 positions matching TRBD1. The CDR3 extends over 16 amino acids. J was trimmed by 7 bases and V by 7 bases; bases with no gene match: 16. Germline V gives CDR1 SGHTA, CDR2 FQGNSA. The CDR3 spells CASTDRPGTGSSGYTF. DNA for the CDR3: TGTGCCAGCACCGACCGCCCCGGGACAGGGAGTAGTGGCTACACCTTC.

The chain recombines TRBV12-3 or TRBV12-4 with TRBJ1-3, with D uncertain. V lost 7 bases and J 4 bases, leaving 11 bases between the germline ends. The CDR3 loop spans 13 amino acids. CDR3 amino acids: CASIPQAGNTIYF. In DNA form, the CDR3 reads TGTGCCAGCATTCCCCAGGCCGGAAACACCATATATTTT.

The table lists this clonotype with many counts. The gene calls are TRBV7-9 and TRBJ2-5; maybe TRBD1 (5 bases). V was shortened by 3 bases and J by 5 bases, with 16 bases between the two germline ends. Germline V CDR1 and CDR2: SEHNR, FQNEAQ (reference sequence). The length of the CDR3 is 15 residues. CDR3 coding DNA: TGTGCCAGCAGCTTGAGACAGACTGAAAAGGAGACCCAGTACTTC. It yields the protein CASSLRQTEKETQYF.

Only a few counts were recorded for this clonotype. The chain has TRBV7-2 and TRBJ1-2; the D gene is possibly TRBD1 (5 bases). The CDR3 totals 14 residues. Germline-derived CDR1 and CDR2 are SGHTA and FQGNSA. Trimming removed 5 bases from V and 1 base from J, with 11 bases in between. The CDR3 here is CASSQGRFNYGYTF. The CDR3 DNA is TGTGCCAGCAGCCAGGGCAGGTTTAACTATGGCTACACCTTC.

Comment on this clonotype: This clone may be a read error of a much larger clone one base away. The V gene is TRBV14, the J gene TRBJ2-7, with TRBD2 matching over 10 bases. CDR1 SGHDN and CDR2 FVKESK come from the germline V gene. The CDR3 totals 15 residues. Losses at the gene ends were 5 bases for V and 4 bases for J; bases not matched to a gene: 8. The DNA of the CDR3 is TGTGCCAGCAGCACCGGACTAGCGGCCATGTACGAGCAGTACTTC. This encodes CASSTGLAAMYEQYF.

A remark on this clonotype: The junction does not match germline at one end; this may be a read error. This CDR3 is CASSQEFPLAQRHQPKHF. In nucleotides, the CDR3 is TGTGCCAGCAGCCAAGAATTCCCCTTGGCCCAACGGCATCAGCCCAAGCATTTT. This chain uses TRBV4-2 with TRBJ1-5, with D unresolved. The germline V gene has CDR1 LGHNA and CDR2 YNFKEQ. The CDR3 totals 18 residues.

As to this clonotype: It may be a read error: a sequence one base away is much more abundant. Written as DNA, the CDR3 is TGTGCCAGCCAGAGGGTAGCGGGGGGGCCTTATGAGCAGTTATTC. Its translation: CASQRVAGGPYEQLF. The chain couples TRBV2 to TRBJ2-1; 11 nucleotides match TRBD2. Per germline, CDR1 SNHLY and CDR2 FYNNEI. The CDR3 runs 15 residues.

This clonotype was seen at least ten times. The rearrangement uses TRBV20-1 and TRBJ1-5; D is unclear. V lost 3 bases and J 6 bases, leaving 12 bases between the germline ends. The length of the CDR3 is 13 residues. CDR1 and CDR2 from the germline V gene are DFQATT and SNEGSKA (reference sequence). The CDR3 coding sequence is TGCAGTGCTAGGGGAGGGCTGGGTCAGCCCCAGCATTTT. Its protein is CSARGGLGQPQHF.

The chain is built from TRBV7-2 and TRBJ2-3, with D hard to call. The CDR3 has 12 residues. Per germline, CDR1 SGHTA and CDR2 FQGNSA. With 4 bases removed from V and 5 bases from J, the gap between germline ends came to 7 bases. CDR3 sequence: CASSSQQDTQYF. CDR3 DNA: TGTGCCAGCAGCTCCCAGCAAGATACGCAGTATTTT.